A selection of T cell receptor beta chains follows, all from one sample in a study of CD8+CD57+ T cells in acquired aplastic anemia. One entry per CDR3 protein results from TCRdb running MiXCR on the reads. The sample records around 170,000 distinct CDR3 sequences, approximately 49% being singletons. Sequencing input: sorted CD4+, CD8+, or CD8+CD57+ T cells (not recorded which) from PBMCs. Receptors originate from a human donor in good health. CDR3s include the opening cysteine and the closing phenylalanine or tryptophan. Each record gives: clone size, J gene, V gene, D gene, CDR3 DNA, CDR3 protein. A D gene is named only where the DNA matches it firmly. Clone sizes are given selectively: once, few, many, or a class where the clone is expanded.

clone size: NA
J gene: TRBJ2-1
V gene: TRBV30
D gene: TRBD2
CDR3 DNA: TGTGCCTGGAGTGTAGGGCTAGCGGGAGGGTCCTACAATGAGCAGTTCTTC
CDR3 protein: CAWSVGLAGGSYNEQFF

clone size: few
J gene: TRBJ2-5
V gene: TRBV15
D gene: NA
CDR3 DNA: TGTGCCACCAGCAGAGGAGAGACCCAGTACTTC
CDR3 protein: CATSRGETQYF

clone size: many
J gene: TRBJ1-4
V gene: TRBV5-1
D gene: NA
CDR3 DNA: TGCGCCAGCAGCTTAACAGGGTATGATGAAAAACTGTTTTTT
CDR3 protein: CASSLTGYDEKLFF

clone size: many
J gene: TRBJ2-3
V gene: TRBV5-5
D gene: NA
CDR3 DNA: TGTGCCAGCAGCCTTCTCGCCCCGATTAGCACAGATACGCAGTATTTT
CDR3 protein: CASSLLAPISTDTQYF

clone size: many
J gene: TRBJ1-5
V gene: TRBV19
D gene: NA
CDR3 DNA: TGTGCCAGTAACGAACGGACTAGCAATCAGCCCCAGCATTTT
CDR3 protein: CASNERTSNQPQHF

clone size: few
J gene: TRBJ2-3
V gene: TRBV5-6
D gene: NA
CDR3 DNA: TGTGCCAGCAGCTTGGGTGGGAGCTCAGATACGCAGTATTTT
CDR3 protein: CASSLGGSSDTQYF

clone size: NA
J gene: TRBJ2-7
V gene: TRBV29-1
D gene: TRBD2
CDR3 DNA: TGCAGCGTTGATGGACTAGCGGGAAACTACGAGCAGTACTTC
CDR3 protein: CSVDGLAGNYEQYF

clone size: few
J gene: TRBJ1-6
V gene: TRBV2
D gene: NA
CDR3 DNA: TGTGCCAGCAGTGCTGATGGAGGGCCCCTCCACTTT
CDR3 protein: CASSADGGPLHF

clone size: NA
J gene: TRBJ1-2
V gene: TRBV12-3/TRBV12-4
D gene: NA
CDR3 DNA: TGTGCCACTCTCCAGGGGAACTATGGCTACACCTTC
CDR3 protein: CATLQGNYGYTF

clone size: many
J gene: TRBJ2-7
V gene: TRBV7-7
D gene: NA
CDR3 DNA: TGTGCTAGCAGTCCGGGAGTGAGGGGGTTTTCGAGAGAGCAGTACTTC
CDR3 protein: CASSPGVRGFSREQYF

clone size: many
J gene: TRBJ2-6
V gene: TRBV2
D gene: NA
CDR3 DNA: TGTGCCAGCAGTGATGGGGCGAAGGGGGCCAACGTCCTGACTTTC
CDR3 protein: CASSDGAKGANVLTF

clone size: NA
J gene: TRBJ2-1
V gene: TRBV15
D gene: TRBD2
CDR3 DNA: TGTGCCACCAGCAGAGATCAAGGGACTAGAAACAATGAGCAGTTCTTC
CDR3 protein: CATSRDQGTRNNEQFF

clone size: few
J gene: TRBJ2-7
V gene: TRBV6-5
D gene: NA
CDR3 DNA: TGTGCCAGCAGTTACGGTCCAGAGGGCGAGCAGTACTTC
CDR3 protein: CASSYGPEGEQYF

clone size: NA
J gene: TRBJ2-7
V gene: TRBV10-3
D gene: TRBD1
CDR3 DNA: TGTGCCATCATGAGGGGGCTCTTGGACGAGCAGTACTTC
CDR3 protein: CAIMRGLLDEQYF

clone size: NA
J gene: TRBJ1-1
V gene: TRBV4-1
D gene: TRBD1
CDR3 DNA: TGCGCCAGCAGCCAAGCCCCAGGGGGCGCTGGGAACACTGAAGCTTTCTTT
CDR3 protein: CASSQAPGGAGNTEAFF

clone size: NA
J gene: TRBJ1-3
V gene: TRBV29-1
D gene: TRBD1
CDR3 DNA: TGCAGCGTTTCCCGGACAGGGACTGGAAACACCATATATTTT
CDR3 protein: CSVSRTGTGNTIYF

clone size: few
J gene: TRBJ1-5
V gene: TRBV19
D gene: NA
CDR3 DNA: TGTGCCAGTAGTGCAGGGGCGATTGGCAATCAGCCCCAGCATTTT
CDR3 protein: CASSAGAIGNQPQHF

clone size: NA
J gene: TRBJ1-5
V gene: TRBV9
D gene: NA
CDR3 DNA: TGTGCCAGCAGCGGGGGACAAAGTAATCAGCCCCAGCATTTT
CDR3 protein: CASSGGQSNQPQHF

clone size: once
J gene: TRBJ2-2
V gene: TRBV24-1
D gene: NA
CDR3 DNA: TGTGCCACCAGTGACCGGAGTACCGGGGAGCTGTTTTTT
CDR3 protein: CATSDRSTGELFF

clone size: once
J gene: TRBJ2-1
V gene: TRBV10-3
D gene: NA
CDR3 DNA: TGTGCCATCAGTGGGTCCGGGACGAAGAACAATGAGCAGTTCTTC
CDR3 protein: CAISGSGTKNNEQFF

clone size: many
J gene: TRBJ2-7
V gene: TRBV7-9
D gene: TRBD2
CDR3 DNA: TGTGCCAGCGGAGTAGCGGGAGGTCGGAACGAGCAGTACTTC
CDR3 protein: CASGVAGGRNEQYF

clone size: NA
J gene: TRBJ2-5
V gene: TRBV28
D gene: NA
CDR3 DNA: TGTGCCAGCAGTACCTCCCGGCAGGGCTTCAAGACCCAGTACTTC
CDR3 protein: CASSTSRQGFKTQYF

clone size: NA
J gene: TRBJ2-3
V gene: TRBV11-1
D gene: TRBD2
CDR3 DNA: TGTGCCAGCAGCTTACCAGCTAGCGGGGGGTCCTGGGTACGCGATACGCAGTATTTT
CDR3 protein: CASSLPASGGSWVRDTQYF

clone size: NA
J gene: TRBJ1-2
V gene: TRBV7-3
D gene: NA
CDR3 DNA: TGTGCCAGCAGCCAAGCCAGGAACTATGGCTACACCTTC
CDR3 protein: CASSQARNYGYTF

clone size: many
J gene: TRBJ2-7
V gene: TRBV6-1
D gene: TRBD2
CDR3 DNA: TGTGCCAGCATCGAAGCGGGGAGCTCCTACGAGCAGTACTTC
CDR3 protein: CASIEAGSSYEQYF

clone size: many
J gene: TRBJ2-7
V gene: TRBV10-3
D gene: TRBD1
CDR3 DNA: TGTGCCATCAAGAGGTCAGGGGGCTCCTACGAGCAGTACTTC
CDR3 protein: CAIKRSGGSYEQYF

clone size: few
J gene: TRBJ2-7
V gene: TRBV5-1
D gene: TRBD2
CDR3 DNA: TGCGCCAGCAGCCCCGGACTAGGCGATTACGAGCAGTACTTC
CDR3 protein: CASSPGLGDYEQYF

clone size: few
J gene: TRBJ1-1
V gene: TRBV19
D gene: NA
CDR3 DNA: TGTGCCAGTAGTATTCGGGGTACTGAAGCTTTCTTT
CDR3 protein: CASSIRGTEAFF

clone size: NA
J gene: TRBJ2-3
V gene: TRBV12-3/TRBV12-4
D gene: NA
CDR3 DNA: TGTGCCAGCAGTGGACACTTAGATACGCAGTATTTT
CDR3 protein: CASSGHLDTQYF

clone size: many
J gene: TRBJ2-1
V gene: TRBV15
D gene: TRBD2
CDR3 DNA: TGTGCCACCAGCAGAGCTGGGACTAGCGGGTACAATGAGCAGTTCTTC
CDR3 protein: CATSRAGTSGYNEQFF

clone size: NA
J gene: TRBJ2-1
V gene: TRBV6-5
D gene: NA
CDR3 DNA: TGTGCCAGCAGTTACTCGAGAGCGGCCTCACTGCCCTCCTACAATGAGCAGTTCTTC
CDR3 protein: CASSYSRAASLPSYNEQFF

clone size: many
J gene: TRBJ2-2
V gene: TRBV15
D gene: NA
CDR3 DNA: TGTGCCACCAAAGCGGTGAACACCGGGGAGCTGTTTTTT
CDR3 protein: CATKAVNTGELFF

clone size: many
J gene: TRBJ1-2
V gene: TRBV5-6
D gene: NA
CDR3 DNA: TGTGCCAGCAGCTCCCCAGGGCAGGGAGGCTACACCTTC
CDR3 protein: CASSSPGQGGYTF

clone size: NA
J gene: TRBJ2-1
V gene: TRBV6-1
D gene: TRBD2
CDR3 DNA: TGTGCCAGCAGTAGCATGCCGGGACTAGGGAACAATGAGCAGTTCTTC
CDR3 protein: CASSSMPGLGNNEQFF

clone size: many
J gene: TRBJ2-7
V gene: TRBV5-1
D gene: NA
CDR3 DNA: TGCGCCAGCAGCGATGTCAGCGGCTTGAGCTACGAGCAGTACTTC
CDR3 protein: CASSDVSGLSYEQYF

clone size: once
J gene: TRBJ2-1
V gene: TRBV20-1
D gene: TRBD2
CDR3 DNA: TGCAGTGCTAGAGACCCCACCTGGTCTAGCGGGAGGTATGCGGAGCAGTTCTTC
CDR3 protein: CSARDPTWSSGRYAEQFF

clone size: many
J gene: TRBJ2-5
V gene: TRBV7-2
D gene: TRBD2
CDR3 DNA: TGTGCCAGCAGCTTCGCTCAATCCGGGACTAGCGGAAAAGAGACCCAGTACTTC
CDR3 protein: CASSFAQSGTSGKETQYF

clone size: NA
J gene: TRBJ2-1
V gene: TRBV10-3
D gene: TRBD2
CDR3 DNA: TGTGCCACAAGACTAGCGGGGCGATACAATGAGCAGTTCTTC
CDR3 protein: CATRLAGRYNEQFF

clone size: NA
J gene: TRBJ2-7
V gene: TRBV6-4
D gene: TRBD2
CDR3 DNA: TGTGCCAGCAGTGACCGCATGACTAGCGGCAACTACGAGCAGTACTTC
CDR3 protein: CASSDRMTSGNYEQYF

clone size: many
J gene: TRBJ2-3
V gene: TRBV29-1
D gene: NA
CDR3 DNA: TGCAGCGTTGAAGTCAGGGAGTCTAGCACAGATACGCAGTATTTT
CDR3 protein: CSVEVRESSTDTQYF

clone size: few
J gene: TRBJ1-6
V gene: TRBV10-3
D gene: TRBD1
CDR3 DNA: TGTGCCATCAGTGAGTCACAGGGGAAATCACCCCTCCACTTT
CDR3 protein: CAISESQGKSPLHF

clone size: many
J gene: TRBJ1-1
V gene: TRBV20-1
D gene: NA
CDR3 DNA: TGCAGTGCTAGAGATAGCCGGGGGCGATACGTGAACACTGAAGCTTTCTTT
CDR3 protein: CSARDSRGRYVNTEAFF

clone size: NA
J gene: TRBJ2-2
V gene: TRBV19
D gene: TRBD2
CDR3 DNA: TGTGCCAGTAGCCGGGGGGGGATTAACACCGGGGAGCTGTTTTTT
CDR3 protein: CASSRGGINTGELFF

clone size: NA
J gene: TRBJ2-1
V gene: TRBV20-1
D gene: NA
CDR3 DNA: TGCAGTGCTGCCCTGACTGGGGGGAATGAGCAGTTCTTC
CDR3 protein: CSAALTGGNEQFF

clone size: NA
J gene: TRBJ2-6
V gene: TRBV25-1
D gene: TRBD1
CDR3 DNA: TGTGCCAGCAGGGGTTCGGGACAGGGACCATCTGGGGCCAACGTCCTGGCTTTC
CDR3 protein: CASRGSGQGPSGANVLAF

clone size: NA
J gene: TRBJ2-2
V gene: TRBV20-1
D gene: NA
CDR3 DNA: TGCAGTGCTAGGACAGTCCTTGGCGGGGAGCTGTTTTTT
CDR3 protein: CSARTVLGGELFF

clone size: NA
J gene: TRBJ2-5
V gene: TRBV9
D gene: NA
CDR3 DNA: TGTGCCAGCAGCGTAGGAGGGGGACTAATGCTGTCAGAGACCCAGTACTTC
CDR3 protein: CASSVGGGLMLSETQYF

clone size: few
J gene: TRBJ1-1
V gene: TRBV20-1
D gene: NA
CDR3 DNA: TGCAGTGCTAGAGATGGGGGGGACACTGAAGCTTTCTTT
CDR3 protein: CSARDGGDTEAFF

clone size: many
J gene: TRBJ1-5
V gene: TRBV19
D gene: TRBD1
CDR3 DNA: TGTGCCAGTAGTCGGACAGGACTAAGCAATCAGCCCCAGCATTTT
CDR3 protein: CASSRTGLSNQPQHF

clone size: NA
J gene: TRBJ2-1
V gene: TRBV10-3
D gene: TRBD2
CDR3 DNA: TGTGCCATCAGTGAATCACTAGCGGGAGGCCAAAGTAACTCCTACAATGAGCAGTTCTTC
CDR3 protein: CAISESLAGGQSNSYNEQFF

clone size: NA
J gene: TRBJ2-7
V gene: TRBV3-1
D gene: TRBD2
CDR3 DNA: TGTGCCAGCAGATCCGGGACTAGCGGGAGTCGCGAGCAGTACTTC
CDR3 protein: CASRSGTSGSREQYF

clone size: many
J gene: TRBJ2-7
V gene: TRBV4-3
D gene: TRBD2
CDR3 DNA: TGCGCCAGCAGCCAAGAACTAGCGGGTGGATACGAGCAGTACTTC
CDR3 protein: CASSQELAGGYEQYF

clone size: once
J gene: TRBJ1-5
V gene: TRBV24-1
D gene: NA
CDR3 DNA: TGTGCCACCAGTGAGAGAAGAAGCAATCAGCCCCAGCATTTT
CDR3 protein: CATSERRSNQPQHF

clone size: NA
J gene: TRBJ2-7
V gene: TRBV20-1
D gene: NA
CDR3 DNA: TGCAGTGAGGGCGAGCAGTACTTC
CDR3 protein: CSEGEQYF

clone size: many
J gene: TRBJ2-1
V gene: TRBV5-6
D gene: NA
CDR3 DNA: TGTGCCAGCAGCTCCGAGCGGACCCTATACAATGAGCAGTTCTTC
CDR3 protein: CASSSERTLYNEQFF

clone size: NA
J gene: TRBJ2-1
V gene: TRBV11-2
D gene: TRBD1
CDR3 DNA: TGTGCCAGCAGCGTTCCGGGACAGCAGTACAATGAGCAGTTCTTC
CDR3 protein: CASSVPGQQYNEQFF

clone size: few
J gene: TRBJ2-2
V gene: TRBV2
D gene: NA
CDR3 DNA: TGTGCCAGCAAGAACACAGGGTCCGGGGAGCTGTTTTTT
CDR3 protein: CASKNTGSGELFF